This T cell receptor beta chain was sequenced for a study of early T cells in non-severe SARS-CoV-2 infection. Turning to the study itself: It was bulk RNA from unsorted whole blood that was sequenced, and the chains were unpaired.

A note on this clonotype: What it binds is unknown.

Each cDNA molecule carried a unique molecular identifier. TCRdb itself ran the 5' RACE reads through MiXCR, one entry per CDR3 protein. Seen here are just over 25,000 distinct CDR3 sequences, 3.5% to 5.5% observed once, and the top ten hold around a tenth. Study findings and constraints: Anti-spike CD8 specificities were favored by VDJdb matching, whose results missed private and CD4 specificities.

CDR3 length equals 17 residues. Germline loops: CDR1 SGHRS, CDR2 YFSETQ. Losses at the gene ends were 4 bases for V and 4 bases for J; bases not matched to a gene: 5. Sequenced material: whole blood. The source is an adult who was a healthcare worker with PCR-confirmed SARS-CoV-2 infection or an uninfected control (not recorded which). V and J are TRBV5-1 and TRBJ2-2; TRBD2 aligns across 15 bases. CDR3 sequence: CASSKGLAGGITGELFF. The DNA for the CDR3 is TGCGCCAGCAGCAAAGGACTAGCGGGAGGGATCACCGGGGAGCTGTTTTTT.